The 32 T cell receptor beta chains below come from one sample, sequenced in a study of cytomegalovirus exposure and HLA in healthy donors. The method was immunoSEQ multiplex PCR; TCRdb's version includes in-frame clones alone and lacks a portion of them. Here the sample spans 78,000 or so clones, approximately 94% being singletons. Sample: PBMCs. The receptors were sampled from a woman between 18 and 29 years old in good health and CMV-seropositive.

V and J are TRBV7-9 and TRBJ1-3; D might be TRBD1 (5 bases). The V end was cut by 5 bases, the J end by 2 bases, with 13 bases between. The CDR3 sequence is 15 residues long. From germline, CDR1 is SEHNR and CDR2 FQNEAQ (reference sequence). The CDR3 DNA follows: TGTGCCAGCAGCCCACGGGGGGTCGCTGGAAACACCATATATTTT. The encoded protein is CASSPRGVAGNTIYF.

In its sample, this clone was seen a few times. The V call is TRBV7-6, the J call TRBJ2-1, with 8 bases lining up with TRBD2. The V segment lost 8 bases and the J segment 5 bases; nucleotides outside the gene matches: 8. Germline V CDR1 and CDR2: SGHVS, FNYEAQ. This CDR3 has 14 residues. This CDR3 reads CASREGTGHNEQFF. DNA of the CDR3: TGTGCCAGCCGGGAGGGGACGGGGCACAATGAGCAGTTCTTC.

This clone was recorded once. This sequence joins TRBV9 and TRBJ2-3, with 8 bases aligning to TRBD1. Trimming cost V 3 bases and J 0 bases; bases outside gene matches: 3. The CDR3 consists of 15 residues. CDR1 SGDLS and CDR2 YYNGEE come from the germline V gene. CDR3 in DNA: TGTGCCAGCAGCGACAGGGGGTCTAGCACAGATACGCAGTATTTT. Translated: CASSDRGSSTDTQYF.

The gene calls are TRBV27 and TRBJ2-3; maybe TRBD2 (6 bases). Germline assignment: CDR1 MNHEY and CDR2 SMNVEV (reference sequence). This CDR3 comprises 15 residues. The V end lost 2 bases, the J end lost 1 base, and 10 bases lay between the germline ends. The CDR3 region has the DNA TGTGCCAGCAGTTTACGAGGGGAGGGCACAGATACGCAGTATTTT. Translated, it gives CASSLRGEGTDTQYF.

This clone appeared once. This chain links TRBV15 with TRBJ2-5, with D tentatively TRBD1 (5 bases). Trimming stripped 6 bases from V and 2 bases from J, with 13 bases between. The CDR3 covers 14 residues. The germline V gene has CDR1 LNHNV and CDR2 YYDKDF (reference sequence). CDR3 nucleotide sequence: TGTGCCACCAGACCTACTCAGGGACAAGAGACCCAGTACTTC. Amino acid sequence: CATRPTQGQETQYF.

The rearrangement uses TRBV28 and TRBJ1-4; TRBD1 matches at 12 bases. CDR3 length equals 15 residues. CDR1 and CDR2 from the germline V gene are MDHEN and SYDVKM. V shed 5 bases, J shed 8 bases, and the junction held 6 bases outside the gene matches. The CDR3 loop reads CASSDGTGGLEKLFF. For the CDR3, the DNA is TGTGCCAGCAGTGACGGGACAGGGGGCCTGGAAAAACTGTTTTTT.

This rearrangement joins TRBV5-1 to TRBJ1-2, with 9 bases fitting TRBD1. Germline V CDR1 and CDR2: SGHRS, YFSETQ. V gave up 5 bases and J gave up 6 bases; unmatched junction bases: 8. This CDR3 has 14 residues. The CDR3 loop is CASSNTGGNDGYTF. For the CDR3, the DNA is TGCGCCAGCAGTAATACAGGGGGCAACGATGGCTACACCTTC.

On this clone itself: An end of the junction does not agree with germline; a read error may underlie this. V usage is TRBV7-7 and J usage is TRBJ2-2, with D tentatively TRBD2 (6 bases). The germline gives CDR1 SSHAT, CDR2 FNYEAQ (reference sequence). There are 15 residues in the CDR3. The CDR3 loop reads CASSLGGITTGELFF. In nucleotides, the CDR3 is TGTGCTAGCAGCTTAGGAGGGATAACCACCGGGGAGCTGTTTTTT. Together with reference TRBV7-7 and TRBJ2-2, the CDR3 gives the full variable domain: GAGVSQSPRYKVTKRGQDVTLRCDPISSHATLYWYQQALGQGPEFLTYFNYEAQPDKSGLPSDRFSAERPEGSISTLTIQRTEQRDSAMYRCASSLGGITTGELFFGEGSRLTVL.

There are a few counts of this clone. V usage is TRBV9 and J usage is TRBJ2-2; 12 bases are shared with TRBD1. The CDR3 runs to 16 residues. J gave up 7 bases and V 4 bases, and 8 bases lay outside the gene matches. Germline lookup yields CDR1 SGDLS and CDR2 YYNGEE. CDR3 in DNA: TGTGCCAGCAGCAGGCCCGGGACAGGGGGCTTCGGGGAGCTGTTTTTT. Translating gives CASSRPGTGGFGELFF.

To note about this clone: At one end the junction does not follow the germline gene, possibly because of a read error. V gene TRBV7-9 combines with J gene TRBJ2-7, with D unclear. The CDR3 has 14 residues. The germline CDR1 and CDR2 sequences are SEHNR and FQNEAQ (reference sequence). The CDR3 bases are TGTGCCAGCACCTTAGAAGCGAGATCCTACGAGCAGTACTTC. This sequence encodes CASTLEARSYEQYF.

A single count supports this clone. This sequence joins TRBV5-1 and TRBJ2-7; D is perhaps TRBD2 (6 bases). The CDR3 is 14 amino acids. V dropped 2 bases and J dropped 4 bases, with 13 bases sitting between them. Germline V gene data show CDR1 as SGHRS and CDR2 as YFSETQ. The CDR3 DNA sequence: TGCGCCAGCAGCTTCCGGGACTTAAGTTACGAGCAGTACTTC. Its protein is CASSFRDLSYEQYF.

The gene calls are TRBV5-4 and TRBJ1-1; D unresolved. Germline V CDR1 and CDR2: SGHNT, YYREEE (reference sequence). With 0 bases removed from V and 3 bases from J, the gap between germline ends came to 9 bases. There are 14 residues in the CDR3. In DNA form, the CDR3 reads TGTGCCAGCAGCTTGGAACAACCATACACTGAAGCTTTCTTT. Encoded protein: CASSLEQPYTEAFF.

CDR3 amino acids: CASSYVMNTEAFF. CDR3 coding DNA: TGTGCCAGCAGCTACGTCATGAACACTGAAGCTTTCTTT. V is TRBV6-6 and J is TRBJ1-1; D ambiguous. Trimming stripped 6 bases from V and 0 bases from J, with 8 bases between. Looked up from germline, CDR1 is MNHNY and CDR2 is SVGAGI (reference sequence). The CDR3 length is 13 residues.

The rearrangement uses TRBV9 and TRBJ2-7; D perhaps matches TRBD2 (6 bases). CDR3 length: 14 amino acids. CDR1 is SGDLS, CDR2 YYNGEE, per germline. V was trimmed by 2 bases and J by 6 bases, leaving 15 bases between them. DNA of the CDR3: TGTGCCAGCAGCGTTACCGGGACTTACGGCGAGCAGTACTTC. Protein: CASSVTGTYGEQYF.

V is TRBV30 and J is TRBJ1-6; D call uncertain. V was pared by 3 bases and J by 2 bases, with 14 bases between. This CDR3 is 16 amino acids long. Germline V CDR1 and CDR2: GTSNPN, SVGIG (reference sequence). The CDR3 DNA sequence: TGTGCCTGGAGGGTCGGACTGGGAACCTATAATTCACCCCTCCACTTT. This sequence encodes CAWRVGLGTYNSPLHF.

The sample holds one count of this clone. The chain has TRBV25-1 and TRBJ2-7; 8 bases are shared with TRBD1. Germline CDR1 reads MGHDK; CDR2 reads SYGVNS. The CDR3 contains 14 residues. V lost 10 bases, J lost 5 bases, and 13 bases stayed unmatched. The CDR3 nucleotides read TGTGCCACCCGATCAGGGGGCATCTTCGACGAGCAGTACTTC. Translation: CATRSGGIFDEQYF.

The chain carries TRBV7-2 and TRBJ2-7; 8 bases agree with TRBD1. This CDR3 is built from 16 residues. With V trimmed by 1 base and J by 6 bases, 11 bases remained unmatched. The germline V gene has CDR1 SGHTA and CDR2 FQGNSA. CDR3 region: CASSLVGGTGPGEQYF. Written as DNA, the CDR3 is TGTGCCAGCAGCTTAGTAGGCGGGACAGGTCCGGGCGAGCAGTACTTC. Based on the CDR3 plus reference TRBV7-2 and TRBJ2-7, the full variable domain is GAGVSQSPSNKVTEKGKDVELRCDPISGHTALYWYRQSLGQGLEFLIYFQGNSAPDKSGLPSDRFSAERTGGSVSTLTIQRTQQEDSAVYLCASSLVGGTGPGEQYFGPGTRLTVT.

The V and J genes are TRBV5-1 and TRBJ2-1; the D gene is possibly TRBD2 (5 bases). The CDR3 loop spans 15 amino acids. Germline CDR1 reads SGHRS; CDR2 reads YFSETQ. V was shortened by 5 bases and J by 0 bases, with 12 bases between the two germline ends. CDR3 DNA: TGCGCCAGCAGACCAGTGGGGAGCTCCTACAATGAGCAGTTCTTC. This sequence encodes CASRPVGSSYNEQFF.

V and J are TRBV4-3 and TRBJ2-3; the D gene is possibly TRBD2 (5 bases). V gave up 0 bases and J gave up 1 base, with 8 bases separating them. The CDR3 sequence is 15 residues long. Germline loops: CDR1 LGHNA, CDR2 YSLEER. DNA for the CDR3: TGCGCCAGCAGCCAAGACCAGCGGCGCACAGATACGCAGTATTTT. As protein: CASSQDQRRTDTQYF.

The chain employs TRBV11-2 and TRBJ2-1; the match to TRBD2 covers 7 bases. This CDR3 is built from 18 residues. Germline V gene lookup returns CDR1 SGHAT and CDR2 FQNNGV. V lost 3 bases to trimming and J lost 3 bases; unmatched junction nucleotides: 14. CDR3 sequence: CASSFRPNSGGYYNEQFF. Here the CDR3 DNA reads TGTGCCAGCAGCTTTAGGCCTAATTCGGGAGGATACTACAATGAGCAGTTCTTC.

This sequence joins TRBV7-2 and TRBJ2-7, with D tentatively TRBD2 (5 bases). The CDR3 sequence is 14 residues long. V lost 3 bases and J lost 3, with 12 bases in between. Germline assignment: CDR1 SGHTA and CDR2 FQGNSA. The CDR3 DNA reads as TGTGCCAGCAGCTTCTCCCGCGGAGGCTACGAGCAGTACTTC. Protein: CASSFSRGGYEQYF.

J is TRBJ2-2 and V is TRBV5-5; 10 nucleotides line up with TRBD2. V lost 0 bases to trimming and J lost 7 bases; unmatched junction nucleotides: 6. CDR1 is SGHKS, CDR2 YYEKEE, per germline (reference sequence). The CDR3 loop spans 16 amino acids. CDR3 bases: TGTGCCAGCAGCTTGGTGAGGGCTAGCGGGAGCGGGGAGCTGTTTTTT. Protein: CASSLVRASGSGELFF.

The chain combines TRBV5-1 with TRBJ1-2; 7 positions match TRBD1. The junction had 1 base not matched to a gene; V was cut back by 0 bases and J by 8 bases. The germline CDR1 and CDR2 sequences are SGHRS and YFSETQ. The CDR3 length is 12 residues. In DNA, the CDR3 is TGCGCCAGCAGCTTGGTAGGGGGCGGCTACACCTTC. It specifies CASSLVGGGYTF.

The chain uses TRBV16 and TRBJ2-1; a possible D gene is TRBD2 (6 bases). The CDR3 consists of 16 residues. V lost 8 bases to trimming and J lost 0 bases, with 17 bases between them. CDR1 and CDR2 from the germline V gene are KGHSY and FQNENV. The CDR3 loop is CASGSLGGLSYNEQFF. DNA of the CDR3: TGTGCCAGCGGTAGCCTGGGGGGTCTCTCCTACAATGAGCAGTTCTTC.

CDR3 in amino acids: CASSQRTPNEQFF. The CDR3 nucleotides read TGTGCCAGCAGCCAACGGACACCCAATGAGCAGTTCTTC. V gene TRBV4-2 combines with J gene TRBJ2-1; tentative D call: TRBD1 (5 bases). The length of the CDR3 is 13 residues. V lost 2 bases to trimming and J lost 6 bases, with 8 bases between them. Germline CDR1 and CDR2: LGHNA and YNFKEQ.

The rearrangement links TRBV19 to TRBJ1-4; D may be TRBD1 (5 bases). Deletions cut 4 bases from V and 4 bases from J, with 10 bases between. Germline V gene lookup returns CDR1 LNHDA and CDR2 SQIVND (reference sequence). The length of the CDR3 is 14 residues. This CDR3 is CASSRGRINEKLFF. In DNA form, the CDR3 reads TGTGCCAGTAGTAGGGGCAGGATTAATGAAAAACTGTTTTTT.

The rearrangement uses TRBV28 and TRBJ1-4; 9 bases are a match to TRBD1. Losses at the gene ends were 6 bases for V and 3 bases for J; bases not matched to a gene: 5. Germline V gives CDR1 MDHEN, CDR2 SYDVKM. CDR3 length: 15 residues. The CDR3 is CASRRDRVANEKLFF. The CDR3 DNA reads TGTGCCAGCAGGCGGGACAGGGTTGCTAATGAAAAACTGTTTTTT.

The rearrangement links TRBV5-1 to TRBJ1-2, with D possibly being TRBD1 (5 bases). V was clipped by 4 bases and J by 0 bases, with 10 bases between them. The CDR3 contains 14 residues. The V gene's germline CDR1 is SGHRS and CDR2 YFSETQ. CDR3 sequence: CASSHGRANYGYTF. The CDR3 DNA reads TGCGCCAGCAGCCATGGCAGGGCTAACTATGGCTACACCTTC.

This chain connects TRBV5-1 to TRBJ2-7; possible D gene TRBD1, 6 bases. Trimming shortened V by 4 bases and J by 3 bases, and 17 bases separated the two germline ends. Germline assignment: CDR1 SGHRS and CDR2 YFSETQ. There are 15 residues in the CDR3. The chain's CDR3 is CASSGGTSGNYEQYF. As DNA, the CDR3 is TGCGCCAGCAGCGGTGGGACATCGGGGAACTACGAGCAGTACTTC.

The table lists this clone with a count of one. The chain employs TRBV5-4 and TRBJ2-1; 10 bases agree with TRBD1. The CDR3 covers 14 residues. Looked up from germline, CDR1 is SGHNT and CDR2 is YYREEE (reference sequence). The V gene end was trimmed by 5 bases and the J gene end by 6 bases; junction bases not matched to a gene: 5. CDR3 residues: CASSPRDRGNEQFF. The DNA of the CDR3 is TGTGCCAGCAGTCCCCGGGACAGGGGCAATGAGCAGTTCTTC.

This clone was seen only once. The chain couples TRBV15 to TRBJ1-1; weak D call: TRBD1 (5 bases). CDR1 and CDR2 from the germline V gene are LNHNV and YYDKDF (reference sequence). The CDR3 spans 17 residues. V lost 8 bases, J lost 1 base, and 23 bases lay in between. CDR3 protein: CATRLGVGAGTNTEAFF. The CDR3 coding sequence is TGTGCCACCCGGTTGGGGGTTGGTGCGGGAACGAACACTGAAGCTTTCTTT.

The chain uses TRBV29-1 and TRBJ1-1; the match to TRBD1 covers 8 bases. Germline CDR1 SQVTM, CDR2 ANQGSEA. The trim removed 4 bases at V and 3 bases at J, leaving 4 bases unmatched. The CDR3 is made up of 13 amino acids. CDR3 amino acids: CSVGTGQDTEAFF. In DNA, the CDR3 is TGCAGCGTTGGGACAGGGCAGGACACTGAAGCTTTCTTT.